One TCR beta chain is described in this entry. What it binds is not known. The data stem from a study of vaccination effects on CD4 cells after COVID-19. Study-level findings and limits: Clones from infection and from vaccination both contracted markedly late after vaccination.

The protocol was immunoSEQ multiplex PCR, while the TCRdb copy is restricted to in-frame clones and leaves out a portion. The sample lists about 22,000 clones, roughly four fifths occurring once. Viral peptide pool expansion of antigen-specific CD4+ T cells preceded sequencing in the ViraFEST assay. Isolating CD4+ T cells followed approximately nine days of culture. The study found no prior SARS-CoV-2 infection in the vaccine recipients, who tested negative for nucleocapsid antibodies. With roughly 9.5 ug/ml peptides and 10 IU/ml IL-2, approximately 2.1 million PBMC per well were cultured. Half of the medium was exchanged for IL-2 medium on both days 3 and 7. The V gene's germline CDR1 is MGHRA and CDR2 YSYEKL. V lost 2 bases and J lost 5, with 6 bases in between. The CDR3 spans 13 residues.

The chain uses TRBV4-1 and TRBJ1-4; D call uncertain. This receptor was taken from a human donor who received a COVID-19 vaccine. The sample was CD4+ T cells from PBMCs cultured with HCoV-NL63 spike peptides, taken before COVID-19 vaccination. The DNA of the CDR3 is TGCGCCAGCAGCCAATGGAGGAATGAAAAACTGTTTTTT. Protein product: CASSQWRNEKLFF.